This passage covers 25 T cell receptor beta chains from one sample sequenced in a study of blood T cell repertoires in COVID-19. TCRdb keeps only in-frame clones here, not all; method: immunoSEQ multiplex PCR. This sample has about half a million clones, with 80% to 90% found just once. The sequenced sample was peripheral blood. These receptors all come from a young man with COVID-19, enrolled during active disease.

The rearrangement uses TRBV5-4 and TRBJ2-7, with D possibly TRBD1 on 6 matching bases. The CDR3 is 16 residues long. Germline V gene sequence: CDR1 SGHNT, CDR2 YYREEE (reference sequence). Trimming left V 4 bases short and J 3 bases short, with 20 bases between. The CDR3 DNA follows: TGTGCCAGCAGCGGAAAGACAGGTATACGAATCTACGAGCAGTACTTC. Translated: CASSGKTGIRIYEQYF.

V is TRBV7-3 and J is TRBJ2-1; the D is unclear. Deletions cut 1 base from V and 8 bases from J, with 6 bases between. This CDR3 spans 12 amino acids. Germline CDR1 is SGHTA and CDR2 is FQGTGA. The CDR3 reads CASSLNTDEQFF. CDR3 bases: TGTGCCAGCAGCTTAAACACAGATGAGCAGTTCTTC.

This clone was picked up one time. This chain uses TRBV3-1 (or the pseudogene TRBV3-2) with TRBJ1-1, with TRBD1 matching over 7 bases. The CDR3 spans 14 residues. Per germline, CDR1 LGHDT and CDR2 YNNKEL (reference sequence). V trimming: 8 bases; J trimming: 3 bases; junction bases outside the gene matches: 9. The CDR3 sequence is CASAQPGTDTEAFF. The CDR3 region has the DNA TGTGCCAGCGCCCAGCCAGGGACAGACACTGAAGCTTTCTTT.

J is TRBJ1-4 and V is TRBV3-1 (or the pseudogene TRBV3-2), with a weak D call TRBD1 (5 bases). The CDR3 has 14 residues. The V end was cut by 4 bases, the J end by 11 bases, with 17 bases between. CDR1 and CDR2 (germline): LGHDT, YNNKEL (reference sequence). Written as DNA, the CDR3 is TGTGCCAGCAGCCCAGATGGGGGGAGGCGGAAACTGTTTTTT. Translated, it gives CASSPDGGRRKLFF.

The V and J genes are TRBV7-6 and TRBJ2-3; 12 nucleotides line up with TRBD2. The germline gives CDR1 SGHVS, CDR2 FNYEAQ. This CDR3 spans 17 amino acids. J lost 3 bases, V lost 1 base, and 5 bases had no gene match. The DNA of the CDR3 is TGTGCCAGCAGCTTAGGGGTTGGACTAGCGGGGACAGATACGCAGTATTTT. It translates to CASSLGVGLAGTDTQYF.

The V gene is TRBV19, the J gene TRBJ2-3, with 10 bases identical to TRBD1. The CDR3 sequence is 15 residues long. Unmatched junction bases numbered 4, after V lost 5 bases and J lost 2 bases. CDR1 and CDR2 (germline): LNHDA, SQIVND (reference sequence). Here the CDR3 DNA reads TGTGCCAGTAGTCGTGGGACAGGGGACACAGATACGCAGTATTTT. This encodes CASSRGTGDTDTQYF.

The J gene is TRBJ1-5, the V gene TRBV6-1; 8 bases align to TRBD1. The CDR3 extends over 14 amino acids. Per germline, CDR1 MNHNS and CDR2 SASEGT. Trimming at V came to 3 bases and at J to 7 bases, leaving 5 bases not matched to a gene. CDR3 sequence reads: CASSDPGGLQPQHF. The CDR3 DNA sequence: TGTGCCAGCAGTGACCCAGGGGGCTTGCAGCCCCAGCATTTT.

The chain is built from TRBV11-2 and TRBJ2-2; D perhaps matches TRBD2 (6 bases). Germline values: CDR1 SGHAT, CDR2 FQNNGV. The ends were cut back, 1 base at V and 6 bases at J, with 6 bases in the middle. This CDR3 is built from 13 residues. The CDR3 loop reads CASSLGGAGELFF. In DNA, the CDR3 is TGTGCCAGCAGCTTAGGGGGGGCCGGGGAGCTGTTTTTT.

This CDR3 is CASSYLLRDSAYEQYF. The DNA for the CDR3 is TGTGCCAGCAGCTATCTTTTGCGAGACAGCGCCTACGAGCAGTACTTC. This chain uses TRBV5-5 with TRBJ2-7, with D possibly TRBD1 on 5 matching bases. This CDR3 has 16 amino acids. Germline assignment: CDR1 SGHKS and CDR2 YYEKEE (reference sequence). Trimming cost V 3 bases and J 2 bases, with 18 bases left between them. The entire variable domain, with the rest obtained from reference TRBV5-5 and TRBJ2-7, is as follows: DAGVTQSPTHLIKTRGQQVTLRCSPISGHKSVSWYQQVLGQGPQFIFQYYEKEERGRGNFPDRFSARQFPNYSSELNVNALLLGDSALYLCASSYLLRDSAYEQYFGPGTRLTVT.

The CDR3 reads CASSPPSRSTGELFF. The CDR3 DNA follows: TGTGCCAGCTCACCACCGTCCCGGAGCACCGGGGAGCTGTTTTTT. The chain uses TRBV18 and TRBJ2-2; D is uncertain. V lost 0 bases and J lost 4, with 9 bases in between. This CDR3 is 15 amino acids long. Germline V gene sequence: CDR1 KGHSH, CDR2 LQKENI.

CDR3 in amino acids: CASSIVPRQGSNYGYTF. DNA for the CDR3: TGTGCCAGTAGTATAGTCCCACGCCAGGGGAGCAACTATGGCTACACCTTC. V gene TRBV19 combines with J gene TRBJ1-2, with a possible D match to TRBD1 (6 bases). V was cut by 1 base and J by 2 bases, with 17 bases left in between. The germline gives CDR1 LNHDA, CDR2 SQIVND (reference sequence). This CDR3 has 17 amino acids.

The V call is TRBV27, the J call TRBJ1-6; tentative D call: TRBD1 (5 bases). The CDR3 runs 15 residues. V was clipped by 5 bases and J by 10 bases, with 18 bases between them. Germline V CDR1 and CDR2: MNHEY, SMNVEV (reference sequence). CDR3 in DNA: TGTGCCAGCAGTCCTAGGGGTCATGGTGTCTCACCCCTCCACTTT. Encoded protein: CASSPRGHGVSPLHF.

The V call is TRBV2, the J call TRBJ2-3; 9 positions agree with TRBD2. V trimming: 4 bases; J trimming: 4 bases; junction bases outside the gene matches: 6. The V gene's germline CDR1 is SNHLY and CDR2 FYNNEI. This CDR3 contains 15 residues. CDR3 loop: CASSAASSGADTQYF. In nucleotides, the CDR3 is TGTGCCAGCAGTGCTGCTTCTAGCGGGGCAGATACGCAGTATTTT.

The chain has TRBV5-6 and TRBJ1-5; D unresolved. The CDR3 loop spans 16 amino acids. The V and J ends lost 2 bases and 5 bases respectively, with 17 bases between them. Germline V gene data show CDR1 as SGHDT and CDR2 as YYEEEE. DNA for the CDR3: TGTGCCAGCAGCTTATTTGGAGCGATTAAGGATCAGCCCCAGCATTTT. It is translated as CASSLFGAIKDQPQHF.

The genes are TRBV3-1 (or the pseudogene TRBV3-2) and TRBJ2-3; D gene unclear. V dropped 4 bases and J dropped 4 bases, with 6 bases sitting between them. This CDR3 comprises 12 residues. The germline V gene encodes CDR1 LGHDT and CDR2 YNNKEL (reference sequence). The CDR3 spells CASSPRADTQYF. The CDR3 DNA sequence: TGTGCCAGCAGCCCTAGAGCAGATACGCAGTATTTT.

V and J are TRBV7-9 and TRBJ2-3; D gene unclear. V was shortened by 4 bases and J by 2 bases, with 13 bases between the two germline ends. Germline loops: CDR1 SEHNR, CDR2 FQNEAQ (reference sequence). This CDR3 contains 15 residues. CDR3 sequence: CASSSIAYNTDTQYF. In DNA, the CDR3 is TGTGCCAGCAGCTCGATAGCTTATAACACAGATACGCAGTATTTT.

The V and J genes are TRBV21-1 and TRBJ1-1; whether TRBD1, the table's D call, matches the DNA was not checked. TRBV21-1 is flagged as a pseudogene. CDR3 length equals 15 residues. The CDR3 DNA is TGTGCCAGCAGCAAAGAAAGGGGCGGAAACACTGAAGCTTTCTTT. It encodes CASSKERGGNTEAFF.

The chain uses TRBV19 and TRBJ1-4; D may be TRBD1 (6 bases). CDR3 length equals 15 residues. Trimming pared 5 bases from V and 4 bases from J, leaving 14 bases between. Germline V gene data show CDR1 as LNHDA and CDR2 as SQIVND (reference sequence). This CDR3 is CASSPRGTLNEKLFF. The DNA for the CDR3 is TGTGCCAGTAGTCCTAGGGGGACACTTAATGAAAAACTGTTTTTT.

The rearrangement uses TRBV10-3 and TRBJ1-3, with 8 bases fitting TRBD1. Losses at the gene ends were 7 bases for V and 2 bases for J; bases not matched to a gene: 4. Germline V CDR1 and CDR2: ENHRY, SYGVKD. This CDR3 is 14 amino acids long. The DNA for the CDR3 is TGTGCCATCACTCCGACAGGGGCTGGAAACACCATATATTTT. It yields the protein CAITPTGAGNTIYF.

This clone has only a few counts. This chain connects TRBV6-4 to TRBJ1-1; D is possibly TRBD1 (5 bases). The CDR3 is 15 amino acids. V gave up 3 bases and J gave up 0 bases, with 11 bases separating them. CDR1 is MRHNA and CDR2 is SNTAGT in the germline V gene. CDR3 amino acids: CASSESQDMNTEAFF. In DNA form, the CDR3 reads TGTGCCAGCAGTGAATCGCAGGACATGAACACTGAAGCTTTCTTT.

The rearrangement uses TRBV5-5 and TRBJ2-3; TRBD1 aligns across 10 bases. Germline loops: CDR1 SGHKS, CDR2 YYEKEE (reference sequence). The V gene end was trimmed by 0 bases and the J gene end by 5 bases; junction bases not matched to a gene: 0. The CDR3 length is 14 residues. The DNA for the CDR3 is TGTGCCAGCAGCTTGGGGGACAGGGGAGATACGCAGTATTTT. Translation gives CASSLGDRGDTQYF.

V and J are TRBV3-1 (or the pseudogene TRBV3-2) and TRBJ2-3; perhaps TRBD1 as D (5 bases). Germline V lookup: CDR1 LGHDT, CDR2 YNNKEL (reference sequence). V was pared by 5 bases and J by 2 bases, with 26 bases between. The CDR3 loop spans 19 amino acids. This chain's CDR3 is CASSLDTGSHRPITDTQYF. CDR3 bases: TGTGCCAGCAGCTTGGACACCGGCAGCCATCGCCCGATCACAGATACGCAGTATTTT.

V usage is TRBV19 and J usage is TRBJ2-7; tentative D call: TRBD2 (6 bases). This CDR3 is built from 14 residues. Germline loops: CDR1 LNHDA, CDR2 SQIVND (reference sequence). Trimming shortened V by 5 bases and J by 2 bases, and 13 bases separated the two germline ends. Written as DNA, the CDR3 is TGTGCCAGTAGTGCTTCCGGGACTCCCTACGAGCAGTACTTC. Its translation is CASSASGTPYEQYF.

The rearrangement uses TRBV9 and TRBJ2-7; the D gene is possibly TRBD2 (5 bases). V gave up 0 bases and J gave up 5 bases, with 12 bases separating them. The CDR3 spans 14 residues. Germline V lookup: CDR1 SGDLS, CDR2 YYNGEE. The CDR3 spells CASSVGGGLDEQYF. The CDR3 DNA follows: TGTGCCAGCAGCGTAGGTGGCGGGCTTGACGAGCAGTACTTC.

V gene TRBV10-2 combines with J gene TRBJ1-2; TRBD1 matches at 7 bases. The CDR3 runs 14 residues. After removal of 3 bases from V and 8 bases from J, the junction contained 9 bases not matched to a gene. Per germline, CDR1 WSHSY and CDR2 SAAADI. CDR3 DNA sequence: TGCGCCAGCAGTGACTACGACAGGGCGGGCGGCTACACCTTC. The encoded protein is CASSDYDRAGGYTF.